This record concerns one T cell receptor (beta chain) sequence. The antigen it recognizes is unknown. The record has no base qualities; no much larger clone is one base away. A second Seattle source provided samples from volunteer blood donors who had recovered from COVID-19. Collaborating institutions collected whole blood in K2EDTA tubes following their own protocols. For TCRbeta analysis, collaborator samples were shipped as frozen whole blood, as isolated PBMCs, or as DNA extracted from either sample type. This record comes from a study of blood T cell repertoires in COVID-19 (dated by TCRdb to the early 2020s). About the full investigation: Collaborator samples came from the United States, Italy and Spain and covered acute and convalescent phases of COVID-19. The material from the prospective study consisted of cDNA or gDNA derived from T cells, B-cell-depleted T cells, or PBMCs. Deeply sampled blood TCRbeta repertoires from subjects exposed to, actively infected with, or recovered from COVID-19 were included in the dataset. The repertoires were made available in a free public database intended to serve as a resource for research on the immune response to SARS-CoV-2. The samples were drawn from the first 160 participants of the ongoing ImmuneRACE study and from 1,254 subjects provided by 6 global collaborators. Nearly every sample came with metadata listing a de-identified subject ID, COVID-19 status, age in years and sex. Where available, HLA class I and class II types were taken from metadata supplied by the sample provider and were not determined by assay-based typing. Paper-wide results and their limitations: Clinical and demographic metadata were provided uncurated, with the amount varying by source and participant.

CDR1 and CDR2, per the germline V gene, are SGHTA and FQGNSA. Compared with germline, V lacks 3 bases and J lacks 6 bases; bases without a gene match: 10. Spanning cysteine to phenylalanine, the CDR3 consists of 16 amino acids. Only the CDR3 DNA stays, 48 bases, in frame from base 1. TCRbeta CDR3 regions were amplified from genomic DNA by means of the immunoSEQ Assay, a bias-controlled multiplex PCR. The paper's data handling went like this. The number of nucleated cells in each sample was estimated from the amplification of reference gene primers within the assay. To quantify the absolute abundance of each unique TCRbeta CDR3 rearrangement, sequence reads were collapsed and filtered. Productive Simpson clonality was computed per sample as the square root of Simpson's diversity index over productive rearrangements. In TCRdb, the immuneACCESS table is reduced to in-frame sequences with V and J assigned. These tables do not hold every clone; where another copy was compared, an unresolved V gene accounts for under half, and the others remain unexplained. V, J and clone size reflect that table, while D and trimming were determined from the DNA. Within this sample are about 92,000 clones, with around 80% of them counted one time only. Of the sample, roughly 8.6% is held by the ten largest clones.

This clonotype originated in a man in his fifties or sixties who had recovered from COVID-19. The chain was built from TRBV7-2 and TRBJ2-1, with 8 bases in between that match TRBD1. Sequenced material: peripheral blood. The CDR3 corresponds to CASSFHSGGAGNEQFF. The DNA sequence is as follows: TGTGCCAGCAGCTTTCATTCAGGGGGCGCGGGCAATGAGCAGTTCTTC.